This T cell receptor beta chain derives from a study of blood T cell repertoires in COVID-19. Study in general: Samples of COVID-19 (acute and convalescent) were obtained from the United States, Italy and Spain. The cDNA or gDNA used as material had been derived from T cells, B-cell-depleted T cells, or PBMCs.

The germline V gene encodes CDR1 SGHVS and CDR2 FQNEAQ. The CDR3 consists of 15 residues. V lost 5 bases and J lost 0, with 12 bases in between. Original processing methods: Reference gene primers were amplified, and this amplification served to estimate nucleated cell counts. Repertoires were generated with immunoSEQ multiplex PCR, while TCRdb's copy carries only in-frame clones and drops some. V, J and clone size are those of that table, while D and trimming were read from the DNA. The table records fewer than 90,000 clones, roughly nine tenths of them present only once. The sequencing input was peripheral blood. The chain couples TRBV7-8 to TRBJ2-3; the D gene is possibly TRBD1 (5 bases). The TCR comes from a man aged 50 to 60 with active or convalescent COVID-19. CDR3 sequence (DNA): TGTGCCAGCAGCGCCCAGGGTTCTAGCACAGATACGCAGTATTTT. Translated: CASSAQGSSTDTQYF.